This T cell receptor beta chain was retrieved from a study of T cells in Graves' hyperthyroidism and ophthalmopathy. Germline CDR1 and CDR2: SGHVS and FQNEAQ. V was shortened by 6 bases and J by 5 bases, with 14 bases between the two germline ends. This CDR3 is 13 amino acids long. This clonotype came up many times. Its cognate antigen is unknown. Patients were aged 18 to 65, had disease duration under 2 months, and had newly diagnosed hyperthyroidism. General study findings and limits: Researchers found most expanded thyroid clonotypes above 0.001 in blood as well.

TCR beta CDR3 region amplification was performed from RNA transcripts. The HTBI primer set was used in a first-round RT-PCR of the TCR CDR3. TCRdb ran MiXCR on the multiplex PCR reads and lists one entry per CDR3 protein. The top ten clones hold 7.5% to 8% of a sample with roughly 420,000 distinct CDR3 sequences, less than 20% of them seen once. This sequence joins TRBV7-8 and TRBJ2-7; TRBD2 might be the D (5 bases). This clonotype originated in a woman under 30 with Graves' hyperthyroidism. The source material was blood. The CDR3 DNA is TGTGCCAGCAGAAAAGCCCCGGGAAACGAGCAGTACTTC. This gives the protein CASRKAPGNEQYF. The full variable domain, in which reference TRBV7-8 and TRBJ2-7 provide the parts outside the CDR3, is GAGVSQSPRYKVAKRGQDVALRCDPISGHVSLFWYQQALGQGPEFLTYFQNEAQLDKSGLPSDRFFAERPEGSVSTLKIQRTQQEDSAVYLCASRKAPGNEQYFGPGTRLTVT.